The TCR beta chain under discussion was sequenced for a study of beta chain features in type 1 diabetes. General observations from the study: Type 1 diabetes patients had VDJ junctions that carried fewer insertions and more deletions.

Expressed TCRB transcripts were sequenced, since all the RNA that had been isolated was reverse transcribed. Sequencing was performed with immunoSEQ multiplex PCR; in TCRdb, only in-frame clones are kept and a portion is missing. The sample has around 500,000 clones; over 9.5% are singletons. Comment on this clone: The antigen remains unidentified.

The CDR3 loop spans 14 amino acids. Germline assignment: CDR1 SGHDT and CDR2 YYEEEE. V shed 2 bases and J 10 bases; nucleotides not matched to a gene: 5. Sequenced sample: naive CD4+ T cells from blood. The receptor's source is a woman aged 18-29 years in good health. The J gene is TRBJ1-6, the V gene TRBV5-6; 8 bases align to TRBD1. The CDR3 loop is CASSFGQGGSPLHF. The DNA for the CDR3 is TGTGCCAGCAGCTTCGGACAGGGAGGGTCACCCCTCCACTTT.